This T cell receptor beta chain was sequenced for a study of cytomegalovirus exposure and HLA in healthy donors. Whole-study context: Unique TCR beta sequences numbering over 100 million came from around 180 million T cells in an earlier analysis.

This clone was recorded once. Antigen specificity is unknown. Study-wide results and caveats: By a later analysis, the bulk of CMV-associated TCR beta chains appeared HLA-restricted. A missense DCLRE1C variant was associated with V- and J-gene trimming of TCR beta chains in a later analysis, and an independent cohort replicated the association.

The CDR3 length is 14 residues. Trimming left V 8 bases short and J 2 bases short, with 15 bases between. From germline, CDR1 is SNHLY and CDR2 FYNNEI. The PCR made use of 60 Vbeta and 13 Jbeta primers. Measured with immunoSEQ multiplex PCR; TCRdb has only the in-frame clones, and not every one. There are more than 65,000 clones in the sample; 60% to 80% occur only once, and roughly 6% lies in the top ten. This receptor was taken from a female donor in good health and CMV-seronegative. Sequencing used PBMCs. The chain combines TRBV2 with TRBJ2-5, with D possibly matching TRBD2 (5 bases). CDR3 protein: CASCMGAVQETQYF. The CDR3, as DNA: TGTGCCAGCTGTATGGGAGCGGTACAAGAGACCCAGTACTTC. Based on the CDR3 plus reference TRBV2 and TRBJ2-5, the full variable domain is EPEVTQTPSHQVTQMGQEVILRCVPISNHLYFYWYRQILGQKVEFLVSFYNNEISEKSEIFDDQFSVERPDGSNFTLKIRSTKLEDSAMYFCASCMGAVQETQYFGPGTRLLVL.